This TCR beta chain stems from a study of blood T cell repertoires in COVID-19. Assay: immunoSEQ multiplex PCR; the TCRdb copy retains only in-frame clones and omits some. The table lists about 370,000 clones, 80% to 90% of them singletons. Losses at the gene ends were 0 bases for V and 6 bases for J; bases not matched to a gene: 6. Germline V gene data show CDR1 as SGHRS and CDR2 as YFSETQ. This CDR3 is 16 amino acids long. Sequenced: PBMCs or T cells enriched from blood (not recorded which). The receptor was isolated from a man younger than 35 who had recovered from COVID-19. V and J are TRBV5-1 and TRBJ1-1, with TRBD1 matching over 12 bases. Here the CDR3 DNA reads TGCGCCAGCAGCTTGGCAGGGGACAGGGGGCTCGCTGAAGCTTTCTTT. Translation: CASSLAGDRGLAEAFF. Full variable domain (outside the CDR3, taken from reference TRBV5-1 and TRBJ1-1): KAGVTQTPRYLIKTRGQQVTLSCSPISGHRSVSWYQQTPGQGLQFLFEYFSETQRNKGNFPGRFSGRQFSNSRSEMNVSTLELGDSALYLCASSLAGDRGLAEAFFGQGTRLTVV.